This T cell receptor (beta chain) emerged from a study of PD-L1 blockade in urothelial cancer (dated 2017 in TCRdb). Context from the whole study: Therapy was started around 2014 for all patients, and atezolizumab 1,200 mg was administered intravenously every 3 weeks. About nine tenths of the roughly 29 patients were identified as males with urothelial cancer of bladder origin, and a prior smoking history was reported by 18 of 29 patients. An ECOG performance status of 0 or 1 was recorded for the patients, and 0 to 3 prior chemotherapy regimens had been received by the patients. Blood samples were analyzed 3 weeks after the start of treatment (second dose) and 6 weeks after the start of treatment. A median of roughly 140,000 T cells and just over 80,000 unique TCRs was obtained from blood samples, and a median clonality of around 0.08 was observed. An exploratory multi-omic analysis was conducted of the somatic, immune and clinical correlates of response to PD-L1 blockade with atezolizumab in urothelial cancer. Pretreatment tumor samples, along with matched peripheral blood serially collected before and after atezolizumab treatment, were subjected to TCR sequencing. Durable clinical benefit meant progression-free survival longer than 6 months, and TCR features were also tested against progression-free and overall survival. In the same patients, whole exome sequencing and RNA sequencing of pretreatment tumors were performed in addition to TCR sequencing. Durable clinical benefit was achieved by nine patients and was not achieved by 20 patients. Pretreatment blood TCR-seq was available for 27 to 30 patients, at least one posttreatment blood collection was obtained for around 24 patients, and tumor TCR-seq was available for around 24 patients.

Overall results and qualifications from the work: Because of the small sample size (n of about 30) and the many exploratory analyses performed, the results are intended to be regarded as hypothesis-generating. Patients with durable benefit showed greater expansion of tumor-associated TCR clones in peripheral blood 3 weeks after starting treatment (n of about 20, p = 0.022). A pretreatment peripheral blood TCR clonality below the median was linked to improved progression-free and overall survival.

The cohort included 29 patients with locally advanced or metastatic urothelial carcinoma who were treated at Memorial Sloan Kettering on a trial protocol. Peripheral blood mononuclear cells were collected from each patient pretreatment and during treatment, giving between 1 and 8 total time points per patient. The Qiagen DNeasy Blood extraction kit was used to purify genomic DNA from total PBMCs and tumor samples. PBMCs were collected pretreatment and during treatment, and were isolated and stored as previously described. Points on this clone: This clone's antigen is unknown. Base qualities are not recorded, but no much larger clone differs from it by a single base.

The CDR3 numbers 13 residues from cysteine through phenylalanine. Only CDR3 DNA remains: 39 bases, in frame from the first base. Per the germline V gene, SGHVS is the CDR1 and FQNEAQ is the CDR2. The V end loses 1 base and the J end loses 2 bases, and a stretch of 5 bases separates them. To estimate absolute template abundance from read counts, synthetic TCR analog templates were spiked into each PCR. The immunoSEQ assay used bias-controlled V and J gene primers to amplify TCRbeta CDR3 regions from genomic DNA. Sequencing of rearranged TCRbeta segments was performed at approximately 20X coverage. The source study handled its data this way. Sequencing errors were corrected by clustering, and CDR3s were annotated against IMGT so that V, D and J genes could be assigned. Out-of-frame and stop-codon sequences were excluded, and only productive TCRbeta rearrangements were used in downstream analyses. Clonality was calculated as one minus the Shannon entropy normalized by the log of the number of unique productive sequences. Clones differing between time points or between blood and tumor were identified by Fisher's exact test with Benjamini-Hochberg correction at adjusted p below 0.01. Here the immuneACCESS table is served through TCRdb, limited to in-frame sequences with V and J called. Missing clones are a known gap in these copies; in checked studies unresolved V genes cover under half, and the rest lacks a known reason. V and J calls and clone size are copied from that table; D and trimming were computed from the DNA. The sample records 80,000 to 100,000 clones, roughly 80% of which are singletons. The ten largest clones represent 8% to 10% of the sample.

The sequencing used PBMCs, collected around atezolizumab (anti-PD-L1) treatment. The TCR sequence derives from a man in his 70s with urothelial cancer. The chain was built from TRBV7-8 and TRBJ2-5, with the D gene not confidently named. DNA sequence: TGTGCCAGCAGCTTAGTGGAGCAAGAGACCCAGTACTTC. It encodes CASSLVEQETQYF.